The present T cell receptor (beta chain) was sequenced within a study of blood T cell repertoires in COVID-19. Overall study context: Sites in the United States, Italy and Spain provided acute and convalescent COVID-19 samples. Sources were T cells, B-cell-depleted T cells, or PBMCs; the material itself was cDNA or gDNA.

Germline values: CDR1 MDHEN, CDR2 SYDVKM. The CDR3 length is 16 residues. V lost 6 bases, J lost 2 bases, and 16 bases lay in between. Methods used by the authors: Amplifying reference gene primers gave estimates of nucleated cell counts. Produced via immunoSEQ multiplex PCR; TCRdb's table is partial and in-frame only. V and J calls and clone size are as listed in that table; D and trimming were resolved from the DNA. Here the sample spans a few hundred thousand clones, 70% to 90% being singletons. The chain combines TRBV28 with TRBJ2-2, with D perhaps TRBD1 (7 bases). The sample taken for sequencing was peripheral blood. This receptor was identified in a man in his forties or fifties with acute or convalescent COVID-19. CDR3 nucleotides: TGTGCCAGCAGAGTAGGAGGGGGCGAAAACACCGGGGAGCTGTTTTTT. This gives the protein CASRVGGGENTGELFF. Full variable domain (remainder filled in from reference TRBV28 and TRBJ2-2): DVKVTQSSRYLVKRTGEKVFLECVQDMDHENMFWYRQDPGLGLRLIYFSYDVKMKEKGDIPEGYSVSREKKERFSLILESASTNQTSMYLCASRVGGGENTGELFFGEGSRLTVL.